This TCR beta chain was obtained from a study of T cell repertoires in cytomegalovirus infection. Study overall: It can be stated that public TCR beta signatures indicated CMV infection as well as a matching HLA type. Study results and caveats: Dominant in the ex vivo response were TCR beta clonotypes restricted by HLA-C and specific for CMV. CMV carriers having the relevant HLA were flagged by cumulative public TCR beta family frequency.

This clonotype was seen repeatedly, ten times or more. Its matching antigen is unknown. TCRdb re-called the reads with MiXCR, one entry per CDR3 protein. Here the sample spans about 360,000 distinct CDR3 sequences, less than 20% being singletons. V lost 5 bases to trimming and J lost 0 bases, with 11 bases between them. Germline CDR1 and CDR2: DFQATT and SNEGSKA (reference sequence). The CDR3 has 14 residues. The chain employs TRBV20-1 and TRBJ2-1; D gene ambiguous. The specimen sequenced was PBMCs. The source of this sequence is a human donor in good health (CMV status not recorded). Some clones in this sample may be carry-over from other donors' samples. CDR3 sequence (DNA): TGCAGTGCTGTGAGCCCGAGCTCCTACAATGAGCAGTTCTTC. Its translation is CSAVSPSSYNEQFF.